The rows below give T cell receptor beta chains drawn from one sample of a study of blood T cell repertoires in COVID-19. The method was immunoSEQ multiplex PCR; TCRdb's version includes in-frame clones alone and lacks a portion of them. The data contain some 350,000 clones, 87% of them singletons. The specimen was peripheral blood. These receptors were collected from a woman aged 45-65 years with COVID-19, enrolled during active disease. Each CDR3 is given with its conserved first and last residue. The D gene is left open where the match is weak. Some rows mark clone size as missing; the rest say once, few, many or name a class of expanded clone.

CDR3aa: CASSRPGDSHEQFF
CDR3nt: TGCGCCAGCAGCCGCCCTGGGGACAGCCATGAGCAGTTCTTC
abundance: -
j_gene: TRBJ2-1
d_gene: TRBD1
v_gene: TRBV5-1

CDR3aa: CASSPTQGADSPLHF
CDR3nt: TGTGCCAGCTCACCGACTCAGGGGGCGGATTCACCCCTCCACTTT
abundance: -
j_gene: TRBJ1-6
d_gene: TRBD1
v_gene: TRBV18

CDR3aa: CASSSPGQGRDTQYF
CDR3nt: TGTGCCAGCAGCTCGCCTGGACAGGGGAGGGATACGCAGTATTTT
abundance: -
j_gene: TRBJ2-3
d_gene: TRBD1
v_gene: TRBV7-2

CDR3aa: CASSETGIYGNQPQHF
CDR3nt: TGTGCCAGCAGTGAGACAGGGATTTACGGCAATCAGCCCCAGCATTTT
abundance: -
j_gene: TRBJ1-5
d_gene: TRBD1
v_gene: TRBV2

CDR3aa: CASSRTGVEETQYF
CDR3nt: TGTGCCAGCAGCCGGACAGGGGTAGAAGAGACCCAGTACTTC
abundance: -
j_gene: TRBJ2-5
d_gene: TRBD1
v_gene: TRBV5-8

CDR3aa: CAIRQGSEQYF
CDR3nt: TGTGCCATACGACAGGGGAGCGAGCAGTACTTC
abundance: once
j_gene: TRBJ2-7
d_gene: TRBD1
v_gene: TRBV10-3

CDR3aa: CASSLSGGEGSPLHF
CDR3nt: TGTGCCAGCAGCTTAAGCGGAGGGGAAGGTTCACCCCTCCACTTT
abundance: -
j_gene: TRBJ1-6
d_gene: -
v_gene: TRBV7-9

CDR3aa: CASSIRGGVTEAFF
CDR3nt: TGTGCCAGTAGTATTCGCGGGGGTGTCACTGAAGCTTTCTTT
abundance: -
j_gene: TRBJ1-1
d_gene: -
v_gene: TRBV19

CDR3aa: CASGYGTTNTEAFF
CDR3nt: TGTGCTAGTGGCTACGGGACAACTAACACTGAAGCTTTCTTT
abundance: -
j_gene: TRBJ1-1
d_gene: -
v_gene: TRBV12-5

CDR3aa: CASSQELAPSGTLNYGYTF
CDR3nt: TGCGCCAGCAGCCAAGAGCTGGCCCCTTCCGGGACATTAAACTATGGCTACACCTTC
abundance: -
j_gene: TRBJ1-2
d_gene: -
v_gene: TRBV4-3

CDR3aa: CASSFGGNEQFF
CDR3nt: TGTGCCAGCAGTTTTGGAGGCAATGAGCAGTTCTTC
abundance: -
j_gene: TRBJ2-1
d_gene: -
v_gene: TRBV27

CDR3aa: CASSWGQGAGNEQYF
CDR3nt: TGTGCCAGCAGCTGGGGACAGGGGGCCGGGAACGAGCAGTACTTC
abundance: -
j_gene: TRBJ2-7
d_gene: TRBD1
v_gene: TRBV5-4

CDR3aa: CASSPGGTGGYYGYTF
CDR3nt: TGTGCCAGCAGCCCAGGGGGGACAGGAGGTTACTATGGCTACACCTTC
abundance: -
j_gene: TRBJ1-2
d_gene: TRBD1
v_gene: TRBV5-4

CDR3aa: CASSLQNTDTQYF
CDR3nt: TGTGCCAGCAGCTTACAGAACACAGATACGCAGTATTTT
abundance: -
j_gene: TRBJ2-3
d_gene: -
v_gene: TRBV7-3

CDR3aa: CASSYPPGLGADTQYF
CDR3nt: TGTGCCAGCAGTTACCCCCCGGGACTAGGCGCAGATACGCAGTATTTT
abundance: -
j_gene: TRBJ2-3
d_gene: TRBD2
v_gene: TRBV6-2/TRBV6-3

CDR3aa: CASSSTGDRPLHF
CDR3nt: TGTGCCAGCAGCTCGACAGGGGACAGGCCCCTCCACTTT
abundance: -
j_gene: TRBJ1-6
d_gene: TRBD1
v_gene: TRBV7-3

CDR3aa: CASSQGTINEKLFF
CDR3nt: TGTGCCAGCAGCCAAGGGACAATTAATGAAAAACTGTTTTTT
abundance: -
j_gene: TRBJ1-4
d_gene: -
v_gene: TRBV5-6

CDR3aa: CASTLRFGPNEQFF
CDR3nt: TGTGCCAGCACTCTACGATTCGGTCCTAATGAGCAGTTCTTC
abundance: -
j_gene: TRBJ2-1
d_gene: -
v_gene: TRBV27

CDR3aa: CASSPGQPYEQYF
CDR3nt: TGTGCCAGCAGCCCGGGACAGCCCTACGAGCAGTACTTC
abundance: -
j_gene: TRBJ2-7
d_gene: TRBD1
v_gene: TRBV12-3/TRBV12-4

CDR3aa: CAWRGGSTEAFF
CDR3nt: TGTGCCTGGAGGGGGGGAAGCACTGAAGCTTTCTTT
abundance: -
j_gene: TRBJ1-1
d_gene: -
v_gene: TRBV30

CDR3aa: CASSLRGLNQPQHF
CDR3nt: TGTGCCAGCAGCCTCCGGGGACTAAATCAGCCCCAGCATTTT
abundance: -
j_gene: TRBJ1-5
d_gene: -
v_gene: TRBV2

CDR3aa: CASRREGRRPEQFF
CDR3nt: TGTGCCAGCAGGCGGGAGGGCAGACGACCTGAGCAGTTCTTC
abundance: -
j_gene: TRBJ2-1
d_gene: -
v_gene: TRBV21-1

CDR3aa: CASSGGRLAAYNEQFF
CDR3nt: TGTGCCAGCAGCGGAGGCCGACTAGCGGCGTACAATGAGCAGTTCTTC
abundance: -
j_gene: TRBJ2-1
d_gene: TRBD2
v_gene: TRBV9

CDR3aa: CASRRTVSGNTIYF
CDR3nt: TGTGCCAGCAGGAGGACAGTCTCTGGAAACACCATATATTTT
abundance: -
j_gene: TRBJ1-3
d_gene: -
v_gene: TRBV6-5

CDR3aa: CASSYGGGGLAYEQYF
CDR3nt: TGTGCCAGCAGCTACGGCGGGGGGGGACTAGCCTACGAGCAGTACTTC
abundance: once
j_gene: TRBJ2-7
d_gene: TRBD2
v_gene: TRBV7-2

CDR3aa: CASSLGGQSVSHEQFF
CDR3nt: TGTGCCAGCAGCTTGGGAGGCCAGAGCGTTTCCCATGAGCAGTTCTTC
abundance: once
j_gene: TRBJ2-1
d_gene: -
v_gene: TRBV5-4

CDR3aa: CAISESTLSAGGQFF
CDR3nt: TGTGCCATCAGTGAGTCCACGCTTTCGGCGGGGGGGCAGTTCTTC
abundance: -
j_gene: TRBJ2-1
d_gene: TRBD2
v_gene: TRBV10-3

CDR3aa: CASSQWAAGVYNEQFF
CDR3nt: TGTGCCAGCAGCCAATGGGCGGCGGGAGTCTACAATGAGCAGTTCTTC
abundance: -
j_gene: TRBJ2-1
d_gene: TRBD2
v_gene: TRBV14

CDR3aa: CASSKLAGVPNEQFF
CDR3nt: TGTGCCAGCAGCAAACTAGCGGGAGTCCCCAATGAGCAGTTCTTC
abundance: -
j_gene: TRBJ2-1
d_gene: -
v_gene: TRBV21-1

CDR3aa: CASSKEQTSGRVNEQFF
CDR3nt: TGTGCCAGCAGCAAAGAACAGACTAGCGGGAGGGTCAATGAGCAGTTCTTC
abundance: -
j_gene: TRBJ2-1
d_gene: -
v_gene: TRBV21-1

CDR3aa: CASGLVTGGAEQFF
CDR3nt: TGTGCTAGTGGTTTGGTAACAGGGGGCGCTGAGCAGTTCTTC
abundance: once
j_gene: TRBJ2-1
d_gene: TRBD1
v_gene: TRBV12-5

CDR3aa: CASSRAGQPNTEAFF
CDR3nt: TGTGCCAGCTCACGAGCCGGACAGCCGAACACTGAAGCTTTCTTT
abundance: -
j_gene: TRBJ1-1
d_gene: -
v_gene: TRBV18

CDR3aa: CAISHSGMGGEQFF
CDR3nt: TGTGCCATCAGTCATAGCGGGATGGGTGGTGAGCAGTTCTTC
abundance: -
j_gene: TRBJ2-1
d_gene: TRBD2
v_gene: TRBV10-3

CDR3aa: CASSSRVSFYTGELFF
CDR3nt: TGTGCCAGCAGCTCCCGGGTCTCGTTTTACACCGGGGAGCTGTTTTTT
abundance: -
j_gene: TRBJ2-2
d_gene: -
v_gene: TRBV7-9

CDR3aa: CASGISGRIYNEQFF
CDR3nt: TGTGCTAGTGGCATTAGCGGGAGGATCTACAATGAGCAGTTCTTC
abundance: -
j_gene: TRBJ2-1
d_gene: TRBD2
v_gene: TRBV12-5

CDR3aa: CATLPPGCGIPYSTDTQYF
CDR3nt: TGCGCCACCCTCCCCCCAGGGTGCGGTATCCCCTATAGCACAGATACGCAGTATTTT
abundance: -
j_gene: TRBJ2-3
d_gene: -
v_gene: TRBV23-1

CDR3aa: CASSSTGTRTDTQYF
CDR3nt: TGTGCCAGCAGCTCTACCGGGACACGGACAGATACGCAGTATTTT
abundance: -
j_gene: TRBJ2-3
d_gene: -
v_gene: TRBV7-8

CDR3aa: CASGTSGWGEQYF
CDR3nt: TGTGCCTCCGGGACTAGCGGGTGGGGCGAGCAGTACTTC
abundance: -
j_gene: TRBJ2-7
d_gene: TRBD2
v_gene: TRBV30

CDR3aa: CASSLGQTEAFF
CDR3nt: TGTGCCAGCAGTTTGGGGCAAACTGAAGCTTTCTTT
abundance: -
j_gene: TRBJ1-1
d_gene: -
v_gene: TRBV12-3/TRBV12-4

CDR3aa: CASSQDRDLTYEQYF
CDR3nt: TGCGCCAGCAGCCAAGACCGGGACTTGACCTACGAGCAGTACTTC
abundance: -
j_gene: TRBJ2-7
d_gene: -
v_gene: TRBV4-3